Detailed here is one TCR beta chain. Its cognate antigen is unknown. These data originate in a study of graft-versus-host responses after intestinal transplantation. Study overall: Recipients had multivisceral, liver-intestinal, or isolated intestinal transplants. Once they had received anti-thymocyte globulin induction, all recipients took tacrolimus and steroids for about three years.

TCRdb's copy holds only in-frame clones and misses some; the assay was immunoSEQ multiplex PCR. In the table there are some 150,000 clones, around nine tenths of which are singletons. Findings and limits, study-wide: Allografts of patients with graft-donor T cell macrochimerism showed high graft-versus-host to host-versus-graft clone ratios.

CDR3 length equals 13 residues. CDR1 and CDR2 from the germline V gene are MDHEN and SYDVKM. V was shortened by 3 bases and J by 6 bases, with 9 bases between the two germline ends. This TCR was recovered from a human donor who received an intestinal transplant. The sample was unstimulated CD4+ T cells sorted from spleen or lymph node cells, taken before intestinal transplant. The chain links TRBV28 to TRBJ1-5; the D is unclear. The CDR3 nucleotides are TGTGCCAGCAGTTTCCGGGGTCCTCAGCCCCAGCATTTT. It codes for CASSFRGPQPQHF.